The T cell receptor (beta chain) under discussion was sequenced for a study of T-cell reconstitution after alpha-beta-depleted transplantation in children. CDR3 length: 17 residues. CDR1 is MNHEY and CDR2 is SVGEGT in the germline V gene. Trimming took off 0 bases at V and 1 base at J, with 14 bases between the two ends. At least ten counts were recorded for this clonotype. Its antigen is still unknown. Study-level findings and limits: Recipient T cells and thymic progenitors that survived gave rise to the high TCRbeta diversity observed at day 60 in some patients. Reportedly, only several hundred clones from non-depleted graft cells drove alpha-beta T-cell counts at about two months. Diversity and T-cell counts at one year after transplant derived mostly from new T cells.

Construction of the TCRbeta library involved unique molecular identifiers. Each CDR3 protein is one row after TCRdb ran MiXCR on the PCR reads. Of about 98,000 distinct CDR3 sequences in the sample, approximately 5.4% were seen once. The TCR sequence derives from a female patient under 10 years old who had a stem cell transplant for Fanconi anemia, so the T cells may come from the graft donor. V usage is TRBV6-2 or TRBV6-3 and J usage is TRBJ2-3, with D possibly called TRBD1 or TRBD2 (5 bases each). The source material was PBMCs, mostly from graft donor cells, sampled 60 days after TCRalphabeta/CD19-depleted stem cell transplant. The CDR3 sequence is CASSYSGTIFRTDTQYF. In DNA, the CDR3 is TGTGCCAGCAGTTACTCTGGGACCATCTTTCGCACAGATACGCAGTATTTT.